Below, 9 T cell receptor beta chains from the same sample are listed, as sequenced in a study of TIL therapy for anti-PD-1-resistant metastatic lung cancer. The sample's time point: pre-treatment sample, taken before nivolumab and TIL therapy. The immunoSEQ assay was v3. Some clones are missing from TCRdb's copy, which holds only in-frame ones; the method was immunoSEQ multiplex PCR. The sample has approximately 50,000 clones, around 80% seen once. Sequenced here: blood, sampled at baseline. The receptor source for this set is a man aged 70 or older with non-small cell lung cancer.

The chain joins TRBV28 to TRBJ1-5; D is unclear. Trimming stripped 2 bases from V and 1 base from J, with 6 bases between. Germline V gives CDR1 MDHEN, CDR2 SYDVKM. The CDR3 extends over 14 amino acids. The CDR3 DNA is TGTGCCAGCAGTTTACCGGGGAGCAATCAGCCCCAGCATTTT. This gives the protein CASSLPGSNQPQHF.

The chain combines TRBV27 with TRBJ1-4; TRBD1 might be the D (6 bases). The CDR3 has 19 residues. Germline loops: CDR1 MNHEY, CDR2 SMNVEV (reference sequence). With 2 bases removed from V and 0 bases from J, the gap between germline ends came to 19 bases. CDR3 amino acids: CASSLTGQRGRSTNEKLFF. The DNA for the CDR3 is TGTGCCAGCAGTTTAACGGGCCAGCGGGGGCGTTCAACTAATGAAAAACTGTTTTTT. Full variable domain (outside the CDR3, taken from reference TRBV27 and TRBJ1-4): EAQVTQNPRYLITVTGKKLTVTCSQNMNHEYMSWYRQDPGLGLRQIYYSMNVEVTDKGDVPEGYKVSRKEKRNFPLILESPSPNQTSLYFCASSLTGQRGRSTNEKLFFGSGTQLSVL.

CDR3 amino acids: CASSRQPGYGYTF. The CDR3 nucleotides are TGTGCCAGCAGTAGACAGCCCGGCTATGGCTACACCTTC. The chain joins TRBV2 to TRBJ1-2; TRBD1 is a possible D gene (5 bases). The CDR3 has 13 residues. Germline V gene sequence: CDR1 SNHLY, CDR2 FYNNEI. V shed 5 bases and J shed 4 bases, with 11 bases lying between them.

This sequence joins TRBV2 and TRBJ2-1; perhaps TRBD2 as D (7 bases). The V gene's germline CDR1 is SNHLY and CDR2 FYNNEI. The V end was cut by 11 bases, the J end by 3 bases, with 23 bases between. This CDR3 spans 16 amino acids. CDR3 protein: CAVKGGEWTDYNEQFF. DNA for the CDR3: TGTGCCGTCAAGGGGGGGGAATGGACAGACTACAATGAGCAGTTCTTC. Complete variable domain (other parts from reference TRBV2 and TRBJ2-1): EPEVTQTPSHQVTQMGQEVILRCVPISNHLYFYWYRQILGQKVEFLVSFYNNEISEKSEIFDDQFSVERPDGSNFTLKIRSTKLEDSAMYFCAVKGGEWTDYNEQFFGPGTRLTVL.

This chain uses TRBV5-1 with TRBJ1-6; D remains ambiguous. Trimming removed 0 bases at V and 10 bases at J, with 14 bases between. From germline, CDR1 is SGHRS and CDR2 YFSETQ. CDR3 length: 15 amino acids. This chain's CDR3 is CASSLAGGGLSPLHF. The CDR3 nucleotides are TGCGCCAGCAGCTTGGCGGGAGGAGGGCTCTCACCCCTCCACTTT.

The rearrangement joins TRBV7-8 to TRBJ1-2, with no clear D. Germline CDR1 and CDR2: SGHVS and FQNEAQ. The CDR3 runs 16 residues. The ends were cut back, 0 bases at V and 4 bases at J, with 15 bases in the middle. The CDR3 sequence: CASSLAGRALSYGYTF. The CDR3 DNA reads TGTGCCAGCAGCTTAGCGGGTCGGGCCCTGTCCTATGGCTACACCTTC.

This chain links TRBV5-1 with TRBJ1-4; the D gene is possibly TRBD1 (5 bases). Deletions cut 1 base from V and 4 bases from J, with 11 bases between. Per the germline V gene, CDR1 is SGHRS and CDR2 is YFSETQ. This CDR3 has 15 residues. CDR3 sequence (DNA): TGCGCCAGCAGCTTGACCGGGGGTAATAATGAAAAACTGTTTTTT. Translating gives CASSLTGGNNEKLFF. Full variable domain (missing parts from reference TRBV5-1 and TRBJ1-4): KAGVTQTPRYLIKTRGQQVTLSCSPISGHRSVSWYQQTPGQGLQFLFEYFSETQRNKGNFPGRFSGRQFSNSRSEMNVSTLELGDSALYLCASSLTGGNNEKLFFGSGTQLSVL.

V usage is TRBV7-9 and J usage is TRBJ2-5, with a tentative D call TRBD2 (6 bases). The CDR3 totals 12 residues. Trimming took 6 bases from V and 5 from J, leaving 10 bases between them. Germline V gives CDR1 SEHNR, CDR2 FQNEAQ (reference sequence). In nucleotides, the CDR3 is TGTGCCAGCAGACCCGGGGGTGAGACCCAGTACTTC. Amino acid sequence: CASRPGGETQYF.

This sequence joins TRBV7-2 and TRBJ1-1, with a possible D match to TRBD1 (6 bases). Per the germline V gene, CDR1 is SGHTA and CDR2 is FQGNSA. Trimming shortened V by 6 bases and J by 3 bases, and 14 bases separated the two germline ends. The CDR3 sequence is 14 residues long. CDR3 region: CASRAGDSYTEAFF. For the CDR3, the DNA is TGTGCCAGCAGAGCAGGGGATTCATACACTGAAGCTTTCTTT.